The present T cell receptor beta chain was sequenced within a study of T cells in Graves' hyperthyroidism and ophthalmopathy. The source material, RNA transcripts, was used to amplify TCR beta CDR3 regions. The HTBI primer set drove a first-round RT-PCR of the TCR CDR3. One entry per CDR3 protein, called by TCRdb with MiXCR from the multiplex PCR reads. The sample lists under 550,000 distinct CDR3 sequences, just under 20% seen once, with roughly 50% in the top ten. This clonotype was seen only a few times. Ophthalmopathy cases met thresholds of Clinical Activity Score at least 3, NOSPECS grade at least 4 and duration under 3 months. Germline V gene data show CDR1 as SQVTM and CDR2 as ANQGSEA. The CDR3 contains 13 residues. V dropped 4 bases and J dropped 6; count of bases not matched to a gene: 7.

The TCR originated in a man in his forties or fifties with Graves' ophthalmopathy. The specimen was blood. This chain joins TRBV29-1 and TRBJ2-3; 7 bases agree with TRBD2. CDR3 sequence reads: CSVAIVSGDTQYF. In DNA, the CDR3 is TGCAGCGTTGCCATCGTTAGCGGGGATACGCAGTATTTT.